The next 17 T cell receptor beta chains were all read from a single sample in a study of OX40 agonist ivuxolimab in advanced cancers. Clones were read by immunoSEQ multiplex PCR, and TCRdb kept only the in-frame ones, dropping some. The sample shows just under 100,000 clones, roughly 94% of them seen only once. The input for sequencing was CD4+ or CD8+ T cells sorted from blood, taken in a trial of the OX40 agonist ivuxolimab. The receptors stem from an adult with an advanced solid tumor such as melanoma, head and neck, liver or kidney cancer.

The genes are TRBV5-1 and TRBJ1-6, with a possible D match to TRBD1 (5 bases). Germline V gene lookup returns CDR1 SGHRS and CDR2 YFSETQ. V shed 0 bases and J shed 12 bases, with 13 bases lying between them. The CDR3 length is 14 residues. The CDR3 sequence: CASSLVSGVGPLHF. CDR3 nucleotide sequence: TGCGCCAGCAGCTTGGTTTCGGGGGTAGGACCCCTCCACTTT.

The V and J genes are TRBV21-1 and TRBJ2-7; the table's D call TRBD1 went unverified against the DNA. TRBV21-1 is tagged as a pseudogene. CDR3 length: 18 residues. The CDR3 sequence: CASSKAHLTGQEVYEQYF. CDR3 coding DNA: TGTGCCAGCAGCAAAGCTCACTTGACAGGACAGGAGGTTTACGAGCAGTACTTC.

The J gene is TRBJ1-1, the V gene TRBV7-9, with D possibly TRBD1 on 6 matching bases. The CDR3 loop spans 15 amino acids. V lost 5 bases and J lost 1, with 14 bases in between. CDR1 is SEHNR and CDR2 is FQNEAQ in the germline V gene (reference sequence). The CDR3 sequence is CASSPRGDTNTEAFF. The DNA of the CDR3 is TGTGCCAGCAGCCCCAGAGGGGACACGAACACTGAAGCTTTCTTT.

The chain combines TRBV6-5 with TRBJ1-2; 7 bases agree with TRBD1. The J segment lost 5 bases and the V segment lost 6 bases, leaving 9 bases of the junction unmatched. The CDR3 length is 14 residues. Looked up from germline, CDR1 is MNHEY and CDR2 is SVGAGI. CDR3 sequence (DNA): TGTGCCAGCAGGCGGACAGGTGGAGGATATGGCTACACCTTC. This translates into CASRRTGGGYGYTF.

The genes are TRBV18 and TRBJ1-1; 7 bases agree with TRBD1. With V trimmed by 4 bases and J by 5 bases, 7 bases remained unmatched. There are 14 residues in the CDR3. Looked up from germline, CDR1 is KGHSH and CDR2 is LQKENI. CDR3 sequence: CASSQGAGSTEAFF. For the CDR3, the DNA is TGTGCCAGCTCACAGGGGGCAGGGAGTACTGAAGCTTTCTTT.

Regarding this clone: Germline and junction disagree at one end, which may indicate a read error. In nucleotides, the CDR3 is TGTGCCAGCAGTTACTCGACACAGGGGAGGGCTTCACCCCTCCACTTT. This encodes CASSYSTQGRASPLHF. This rearrangement joins TRBV10-3 to TRBJ1-6; 7 positions match TRBD1. The germline V gene encodes CDR1 ENHRY and CDR2 SYGVKD. This CDR3 comprises 16 residues.

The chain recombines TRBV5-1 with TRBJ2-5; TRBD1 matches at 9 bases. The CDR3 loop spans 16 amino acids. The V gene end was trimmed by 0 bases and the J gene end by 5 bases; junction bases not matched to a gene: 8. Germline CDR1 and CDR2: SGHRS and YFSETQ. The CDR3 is CASSLDAQGAGETQYF. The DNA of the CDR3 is TGCGCCAGCAGCTTGGACGCACAGGGGGCCGGGGAGACCCAGTACTTC.

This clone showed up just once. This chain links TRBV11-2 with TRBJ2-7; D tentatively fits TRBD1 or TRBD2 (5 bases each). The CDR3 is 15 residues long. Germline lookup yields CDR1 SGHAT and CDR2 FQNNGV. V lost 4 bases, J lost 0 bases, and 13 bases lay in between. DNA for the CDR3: TGTGCCAGCAGCTCGGGACCGGCCCACTCCTACGAGCAGTACTTC. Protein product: CASSSGPAHSYEQYF. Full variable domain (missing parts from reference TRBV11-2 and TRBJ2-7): EAGVAQSPRYKIIEKRQSVAFWCNPISGHATLYWYQQILGQGPKLLIQFQNNGVVDDSQLPKDRFSAERLKGVDSTLKIQPAKLEDSAVYLCASSSGPAHSYEQYFGPGTRLTVT.

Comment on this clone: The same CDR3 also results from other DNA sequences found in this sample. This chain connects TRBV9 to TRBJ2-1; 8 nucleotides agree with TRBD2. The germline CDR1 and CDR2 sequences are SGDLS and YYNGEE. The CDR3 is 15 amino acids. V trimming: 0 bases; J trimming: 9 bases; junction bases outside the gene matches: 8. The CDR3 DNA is TGTGCCAGCAGCGTAGAGGGACTAGGATTTTCTGAGCAGTTCTTC. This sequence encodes CASSVEGLGFSEQFF.

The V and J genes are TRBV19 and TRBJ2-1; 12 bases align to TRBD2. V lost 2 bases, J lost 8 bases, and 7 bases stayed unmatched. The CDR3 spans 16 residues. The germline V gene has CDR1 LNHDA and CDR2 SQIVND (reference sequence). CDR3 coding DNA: TGTGCCAGTAGTATAACTAGCGGGGGGACGCCCGATGAGCAGTTCTTC. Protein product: CASSITSGGTPDEQFF.

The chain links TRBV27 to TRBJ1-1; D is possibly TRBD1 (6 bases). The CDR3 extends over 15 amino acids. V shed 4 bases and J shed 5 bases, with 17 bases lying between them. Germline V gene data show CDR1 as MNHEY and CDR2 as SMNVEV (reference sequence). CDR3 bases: TGTGCCAGCAGTTCCATTCCCCAGGGGTGGACTGAAGCTTTCTTT. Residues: CASSSIPQGWTEAFF.

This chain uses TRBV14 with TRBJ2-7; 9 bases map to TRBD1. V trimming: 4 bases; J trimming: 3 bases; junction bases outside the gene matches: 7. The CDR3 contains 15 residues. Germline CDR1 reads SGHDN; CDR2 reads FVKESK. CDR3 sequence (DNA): TGTGCCAGCAGCCTACAGGGGGCGCTTAGCTACGAGCAGTACTTC. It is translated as CASSLQGALSYEQYF.

The CDR3 spells CASSPDRPSGGNTIYF. The DNA of the CDR3 is TGTGCCAGTAGTCCGGACAGGCCCTCGGGAGGAAACACCATATATTTT. The chain carries TRBV19 and TRBJ1-3; 7 bases match TRBD1. V shed 5 bases, J shed 4 bases, and the junction held 11 bases outside the gene matches. Germline V gene sequence: CDR1 LNHDA, CDR2 SQIVND (reference sequence). This CDR3 is 16 amino acids long.

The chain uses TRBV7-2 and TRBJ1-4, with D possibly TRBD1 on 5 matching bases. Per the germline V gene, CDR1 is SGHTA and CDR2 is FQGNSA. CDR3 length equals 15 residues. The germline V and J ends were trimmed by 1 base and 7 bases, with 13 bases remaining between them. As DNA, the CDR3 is TGTGCCAGCAGCTTAGTAGCCGGGGGACCTGAAAAACTGTTTTTT. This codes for CASSLVAGGPEKLFF.

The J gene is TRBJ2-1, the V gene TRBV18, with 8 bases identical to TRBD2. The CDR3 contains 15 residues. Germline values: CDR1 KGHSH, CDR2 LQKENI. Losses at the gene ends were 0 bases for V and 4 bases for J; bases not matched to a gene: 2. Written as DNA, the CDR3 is TGTGCCAGCTCACCACCTAGCGGGGCATACAATGAGCAGTTCTTC. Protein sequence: CASSPPSGAYNEQFF. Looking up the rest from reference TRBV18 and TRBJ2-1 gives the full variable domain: NAGVMQNPRHLVRRRGQEARLRCSPMKGHSHVYWYRQLPEEGLKFMVYLQKENIIDESGMPKERFSAEFPKEGPSILRIQQVVRGDSAAYFCASSPPSGAYNEQFFGPGTRLTVL.

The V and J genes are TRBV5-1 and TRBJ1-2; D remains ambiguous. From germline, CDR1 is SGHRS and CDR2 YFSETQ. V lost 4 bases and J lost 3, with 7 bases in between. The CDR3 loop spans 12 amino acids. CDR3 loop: CASSVADYGYTF. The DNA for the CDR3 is TGCGCCAGCAGCGTGGCGGACTATGGCTACACCTTC. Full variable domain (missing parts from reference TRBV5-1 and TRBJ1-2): KAGVTQTPRYLIKTRGQQVTLSCSPISGHRSVSWYQQTPGQGLQFLFEYFSETQRNKGNFPGRFSGRQFSNSRSEMNVSTLELGDSALYLCASSVADYGYTFGSGTRLTVV.

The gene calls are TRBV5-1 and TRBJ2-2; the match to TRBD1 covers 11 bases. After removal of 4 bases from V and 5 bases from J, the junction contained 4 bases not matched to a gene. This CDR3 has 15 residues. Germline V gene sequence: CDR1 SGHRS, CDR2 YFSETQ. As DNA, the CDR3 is TGCGCCAGCAGCCCCGGGACAGGGGGGACCGGGGAGCTGTTTTTT. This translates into CASSPGTGGTGELFF.